The clone carrying this T cell receptor (beta chain) was seen repeatedly, ten times or more. Its antigen is unknown. These data originate in a study of identical twins. Study-level points and caveats: Compared with models, monozygotic twins showed more out-of-frame TCR alpha sharing. Conclusions came from cross-sectional statistical analysis, not from following the same donors. Cord blood beta clonotypes that were abundant carried fewer insertions, and memory repertoires showed no such trend. The presence of invariant MAIT and iNKT cells could partly confound analyses of zero-insertion sequences.

TCRdb passed the 5' RACE reads through MiXCR, listing each CDR3 protein once. The sample contains fewer than 500,000 distinct CDR3 sequences, roughly an eighth of which appear only once. CDR1 and CDR2 (germline): SGHTA, FQGTGA. CDR3 length equals 13 residues. V was trimmed by 5 bases and J by 6 bases, leaving 13 bases between them. Separately, the same data were catalogued under a study of yellow fever vaccine responses in identical twins.

Sequencing was performed on CD4+ T cells sorted from blood. The sequence came from a woman aged 18-35 years in good health. The V gene is TRBV7-3, the J gene TRBJ1-1; D ambiguous. This chain's CDR3 is CASSQTIGSEAFF. The CDR3 DNA reads TGTGCCAGCAGCCAAACGATCGGGTCTGAAGCTTTCTTT.